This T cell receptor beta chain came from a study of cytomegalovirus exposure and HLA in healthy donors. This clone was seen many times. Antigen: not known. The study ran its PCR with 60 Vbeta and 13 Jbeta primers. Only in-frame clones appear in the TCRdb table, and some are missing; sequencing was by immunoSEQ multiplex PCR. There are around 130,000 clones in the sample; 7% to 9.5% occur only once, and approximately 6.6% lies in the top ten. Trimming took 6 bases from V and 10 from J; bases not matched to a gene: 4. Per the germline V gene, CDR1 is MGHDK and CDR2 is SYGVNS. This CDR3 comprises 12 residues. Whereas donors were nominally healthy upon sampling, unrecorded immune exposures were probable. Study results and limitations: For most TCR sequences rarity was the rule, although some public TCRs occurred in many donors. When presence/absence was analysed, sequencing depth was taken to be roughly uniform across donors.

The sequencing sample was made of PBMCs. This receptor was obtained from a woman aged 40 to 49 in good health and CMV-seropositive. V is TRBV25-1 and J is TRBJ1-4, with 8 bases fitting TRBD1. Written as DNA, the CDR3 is TGTGCCAGCAGCCCACAGGGGGTAAAACTGTTTTTT. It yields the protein CASSPQGVKLFF.